Reported below is one T cell receptor (beta chain). Germline V gene data show CDR1 as DFQATT and CDR2 as SNEGSKA (reference sequence). The V gene lost 6 bases and the J gene lost 2 bases, with 11 bases spanning the gap. CDR3 length: 13 amino acids. The data are from a study of regulatory T cells in long-lasting Graves disease. This sample's time point: persistent/refractory GD, antithyroid drugs over 5 years with positive TRAb. Scientists built the TCR library using RNA that was extracted from PBMCs. TCR beta libraries were built with iRepertoire HTBI primers and Arm-PCR of CDR3 regions. TCRdb re-analysed the multiplex PCR reads in MiXCR, keeping a single row per CDR3 protein. The profile shows about 400,000 distinct CDR3 sequences, less than 25% of them singletons.

The receptor comes from a female donor with Graves disease. The chain has TRBV20-1 and TRBJ1-5; no firm D call. The starting material was peripheral blood mononuclear cells (PBMCs), obtained when the disease was refractory, from a patient treated with antithyroid drugs. The CDR3: CSAGEPGNQPQHF. CDR3 nucleotides: TGCAGTGCCGGGGAACCCGGCAATCAGCCCCAGCATTTT.